Described below is a single T cell receptor beta chain sequence and its context. The data derive from a study of regulatory T cells in long-lasting Graves disease. Investigators prepared the TCR beta libraries by applying iRepertoire HTBI primers and Arm-PCR of CDR3 regions. Each CDR3 protein is one row after TCRdb ran MiXCR on the multiplex PCR reads. The table includes 360,000 or so distinct CDR3 sequences, 15% to 20% detected once. Sample time point: newly diagnosed GD, antithyroid drugs for less than 3 months. Making the TCR library involved RNA that had been extracted from PBMCs. The CDR3 runs 14 residues. V was cut by 2 bases and J by 10 bases, with 14 bases left in between. Looked up from germline, CDR1 is MNHNS and CDR2 is SASEGT. The same data also went into a second study, on T cells in Graves' hyperthyroidism and ophthalmopathy.

This sequence joins TRBV6-1 and TRBJ1-4, with a tentative D call TRBD1 (5 bases). The TCR was taken from a woman aged 18-29 years with Graves disease. The sequences come from peripheral blood mononuclear cells (PBMCs), collected at new diagnosis, from a patient treated with antithyroid drugs. The CDR3: CASSEFRQGGKLFF. CDR3 in DNA: TGTGCCAGCAGTGAATTCCGGCAGGGTGGAAAACTGTTTTTT.